This entry features one T cell receptor beta chain sequence. This receptor's antigen is unknown. Base qualities were left out, and no much larger clone turns up one base away. Library preparation was by RACE. Sequencing instrument: NextSeq 500. During library preparation, unique molecular identifiers were attached to individual cDNA molecules so that TCRs could be counted quantitatively and reproducibly. From each blood RNA sample, both TCR alpha and TCR beta chains were sequenced. The study's own analysis went as follows. A median of around 96,000 TCRs per sample was observed, with a range of about 20,000 to 690,600. The Decombinator software suite was used to annotate the V, J and CDR3 of the TCR reads. Every sample was subsampled to the same number of TCRs (28,000) for the PS versus PT1 abundance plots. Expanded TCRs were defined as absent before sensitization and observed at least eight times at the 2-week time point. TCRdb reprocessed the public reads (quality trimming at Q25 with fastp, clone calling with MiXCR) and kept in-frame beta chains. Entries that share a CDR3 protein sequence are merged under the most common genes and DNA. The V and J calls were determined by TCRdb, not by the authors. Across this sample there are 300,000 to 450,000 distinct CDR3 sequences, with 4.5% to 7% seen only once. The ten largest clones represent under 9.5% of the sample.

This entry is derived from a study of human T cells and chemical hapten exposure (dated by TCRdb to about 2021). Regarding the complete study: For sensitization, 2% DPC in acetone was applied to a roughly 2 cm by roughly 2 cm area of upper inner arm skin. Blood samples were taken from patients before sensitization (week 0) and at 2, 6 and about 24 weeks after DPC sensitization. Patch testing on the upper back used Finn chambers containing 0.01% DPC, with scoring done after 6 days according to International Contact Dermatitis Research Group standards. Libraries were combined into a pool for sequencing, and differences in TCR yield between samples came mainly from small differences in library volumes within the pool. Most of the patients in the cohort were female, and the cohort covered alopecia areata with under or over 50% scalp involvement, alopecia totalis and alopecia universalis. Patients additionally received weekly therapeutic DPC doses to the scalp throughout the approximately 25-week study period. Peripheral blood TCR repertoire changes were tracked in vivo in alopecia patients during primary and secondary sensitization to the hapten diphenylcyclopropenone (DPC). Some 29 alopecia patients gave blood for TCR sequencing at one to four time points (pre-sensitization, 2, 6 and 24 weeks). Paper-wide results and their limitations: Repeated subsampling changed both the strength of the expansion versus patch-test correlation and the threshold at which that correlation became significant. Alopecia, a presumed autoimmune disease, was present in all patients, so the immune response of the patients might differ from that of healthy individuals. Compared with pre-sensitization or healthy control sets, expanded TCRs formed significantly more large CDR3 similarity clusters, which is consistent with antigen-driven responses. Patch test score was positively correlated with the number of PT1 expanded TCRs, with significance at thresholds 8, 16 and 32 but not at 4. No change with DPC sensitization was found in the number of TCRs above 1 in 1000 frequency, and no evidence of global repertoire structure alterations was found.

V ends up 6 bases short and J 4 bases short, with an unmatched junction base count of 4. The CDR3 starts with the cysteine, ends with the phenylalanine, and has 13 residues. Only the CDR3 portion is preserved as DNA: 39 bases, with reading frame beginning at the first base. CDR1 and CDR2 are read off the germline V gene as MGHDK and SYGVNS. The time point tag for this specimen amounts to: pre-sensitization, week 0. This specimen's treatment or condition label, per the study, means: therapeutic diphenylcyclopropenone sensitization with weekly scalp DPC. At every patch-test visit, the blood draw took place before the patch test was put on. Eligible patients were aged 18 to 70, diagnosed with alopecia, deemed suitable for DPC therapy, and excluded if pregnant. Total RNA was isolated from unfractionated whole blood collected in Tempus Blood RNA tubes.

This specimen was whole blood, taken in connection with sensitization to the hapten diphenylcyclopropenone (DPC). The rearrangement combines TRBV25-1 with TRBJ2-7; TRBD1 matches 9 bases in the middle. This receptor was identified in a woman under 30 with alopecia areata. Some clones in this sample may be carry-over from other donors' samples. The CDR3 region: CASSADRGYEQYF. The nucleotides read TGTGCCAGCAGCGCGGACAGGGGTTACGAGCAGTACTTC.